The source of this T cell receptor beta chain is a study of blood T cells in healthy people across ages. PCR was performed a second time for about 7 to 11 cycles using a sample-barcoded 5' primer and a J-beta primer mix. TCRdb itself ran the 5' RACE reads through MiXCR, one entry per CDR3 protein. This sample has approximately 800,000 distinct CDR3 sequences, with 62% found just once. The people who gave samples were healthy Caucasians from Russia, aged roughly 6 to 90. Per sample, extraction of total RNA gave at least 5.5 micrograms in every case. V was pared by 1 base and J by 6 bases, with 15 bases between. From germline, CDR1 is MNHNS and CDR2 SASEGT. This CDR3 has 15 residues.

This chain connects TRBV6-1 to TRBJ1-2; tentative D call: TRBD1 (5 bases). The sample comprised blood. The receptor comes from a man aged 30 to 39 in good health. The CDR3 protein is CASSEGQTFIDGYTF. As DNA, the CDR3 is TGTGCCAGCAGTGAAGGACAGACTTTTATCGATGGCTACACCTTC.